Reported below is one T cell receptor beta chain. This record belongs to a study of T cell changes during pregnancy in multiple sclerosis. This table comes from immunoSEQ multiplex PCR, and its TCRdb copy is limited to in-frame clones, with some not included. The data hold around 72,000 clones, with roughly 89% observed a single time. There are 15 residues in the CDR3. V lost 1 base, J lost 2 bases, and 5 bases stayed unmatched. Germline loops: CDR1 SGHVS, CDR2 FQNEAQ. This TCR came from a female donor in good health, enrolled as a control in a pregnancy study. The starting material was peripheral blood, obtained in the third trimester of pregnancy. The chain joins TRBV7-8 to TRBJ2-7, with 7 bases lining up with TRBD1. Written as DNA, the CDR3 is TGTGCCAGCAGCTTAGTCGACAGGGTCGCCTACGAGCAGTACTTC. This sequence encodes CASSLVDRVAYEQYF.